This T cell receptor (beta chain) was recovered during a study of blood T cells in healthy people across ages. Whole-study context: Template switching recovered approximately one barcoded beta molecule for every two T cells.

The authors ran a second PCR of about 6 to 11 cycles using a sample-barcoded 5' primer and a J-beta primer mix. TCRdb ran MiXCR on the 5' RACE reads and lists one entry per CDR3 protein. Among around 800,000 distinct CDR3 sequences listed, under 30% were seen once. These records were also assigned to another study, of T cells of mothers and their children. That work contributes: Over 10 million reads per mother and some 3 million per child were obtained.

The receptor was derived from a boy aged 10-17 years in good health. The sample consisted of blood.

The CDR3 loop reads CASSLTPENEKLFF. CDR3 nucleotide sequence: TGCGCCAGCAGCTTGACTCCAGAAAATGAAAAACTGTTTTTT. V is TRBV5-1 and J is TRBJ1-4, with D uncertain. The CDR3 consists of 14 residues. Germline-derived CDR1 and CDR2 are SGHRS and YFSETQ. V was cut by 1 base and J by 5 bases, with 9 bases left in between.